The entry below describes one T cell receptor (beta chain). Its antigen is undetermined. The data originate from a study of cytomegalovirus exposure and HLA in healthy donors. Researchers ran the PCR with 60 Vbeta and 13 Jbeta primers. Libraries were prepared by immunoSEQ multiplex PCR; TCRdb keeps only in-frame clonotypes and omits some of them. This table has around 200,000 clones, just over 75% appearing once. Study-wide points: In an earlier analysis, most TCR beta V segments were productive about 90% or about 30% of the time.

The CDR3 runs to 14 residues. Germline V gene sequence: CDR1 SGHTA, CDR2 FQGNSA. V was trimmed by 1 base and J by 3 bases, leaving 9 bases between them. The J gene is TRBJ2-5, the V gene TRBV7-2; tentatively, D is TRBD1 (6 bases). Material: PBMCs. This clonotype was sampled from a woman aged 55-75 years in good health and CMV-seropositive. CDR3 sequence reads: CASSLVTGKETQYF. The CDR3 DNA reads as TGTGCCAGCAGCTTAGTTACAGGGAAAGAGACCCAGTACTTC.